This T cell receptor (beta chain) was sequenced for a study of T cell changes during pregnancy in multiple sclerosis. Sequencing used immunoSEQ multiplex PCR; TCRdb keeps in-frame clones, though not all of them. This sample has around 5,200 clones, with roughly 86% found just once. This clonotype was obtained from a female donor in good health, enrolled as a control in a pregnancy study. The input for sequencing was CD8+ T cells from peripheral blood mononuclear cells, taken in the second trimester of pregnancy.

DNA of the CDR3: TGTGCCAGCAGCTTGGGCCCAGTTATCGAGCAGTTCTTC. It yields the protein CASSLGPVIEQFF. The chain combines TRBV5-4 with TRBJ2-1, with D unresolved. Germline V gives CDR1 SGHNT, CDR2 YYREEE (reference sequence). V was trimmed by 0 bases and J by 10 bases, leaving 11 bases between them. This CDR3 contains 13 residues.